Each of the 14 T cell receptor beta chains below was sequenced from the same sample in a study of graft-versus-host responses after intestinal transplantation. Some clones are missing from TCRdb's copy, which holds only in-frame ones; the method was immunoSEQ multiplex PCR. The data contain tens of thousands of clones, 90% to 95% of them singletons. Sample: PBMCs, taken 16 days after intestinal transplant. These receptors all stem from a human patient who received an intestinal transplant, so some T cells may come from the graft donor.

The chain employs TRBV11-1 and TRBJ1-1, with D uncertain. The CDR3 runs to 14 residues. CDR1 and CDR2 (germline): SGHAT, FQDESV (reference sequence). V gave up 3 bases and J gave up 6 bases, with 14 bases separating them. In nucleotides, the CDR3 is TGTGCCAGCAGCTTCCGGAGCTACGATGCTGAAGCTTTCTTT. It translates to CASSFRSYDAEAFF.

The chain employs TRBV6-5 and TRBJ2-7; perhaps TRBD2 as D (5 bases). The V end lost 4 bases, the J end lost 4 bases, and 17 bases lay between the germline ends. CDR1 and CDR2 from the germline V gene are MNHEY and SVGAGI. This CDR3 contains 15 residues. The CDR3 here is CASSSPSGPRYEQYF. The DNA for the CDR3 is TGTGCCAGCAGTTCCCCCAGCGGACCCCGATACGAGCAGTACTTC.

The chain links TRBV27 to TRBJ2-3; D unclear. CDR3 length: 13 residues. Per the germline V gene, CDR1 is MNHEY and CDR2 is SMNVEV (reference sequence). Trimming removed 6 bases at V and 8 bases at J, with 15 bases between. The chain's CDR3 is CASSPPGAATQYF. CDR3 in DNA: TGTGCCAGCAGCCCCCCGGGCGCGGCTACGCAGTATTTT.

The chain uses TRBV5-6 and TRBJ2-1, with D tentatively TRBD2 (5 bases). In germline, CDR1 is SGHDT, CDR2 YYEEEE. Trimming left V 5 bases short and J 3 bases short, with 9 bases between. CDR3 length equals 13 residues. The DNA for the CDR3 is TGTGCCAGCAGTTTTGGACTCTACAATGAGCAGTTCTTC. Translating gives CASSFGLYNEQFF.

The chain links TRBV5-6 to TRBJ1-5; D unclear. The V gene's germline CDR1 is SGHDT and CDR2 YYEEEE. This CDR3 is built from 12 residues. V was clipped by 2 bases and J by 9 bases, with 9 bases between them. CDR3 nucleotides: TGTGCCAGCAGCTTTGGGCAGTCGCCCCAGCATTTT. It encodes CASSFGQSPQHF.

The chain recombines TRBV28 with TRBJ2-3; D gene ambiguous. Trimming pared 5 bases from V and 3 bases from J, leaving 12 bases between. The CDR3 totals 14 residues. Germline lookup yields CDR1 MDHEN and CDR2 SYDVKM. The CDR3 loop is CASSPPIETDTQYF. The CDR3 DNA reads as TGTGCCAGCAGTCCCCCCATAGAGACAGATACGCAGTATTTT.

The V call is TRBV7-2, the J call TRBJ1-3; maybe TRBD1 (5 bases). The CDR3 is made up of 13 amino acids. Germline V gives CDR1 SGHTA, CDR2 FQGNSA. The V gene lost 4 bases and the J gene lost 3 bases, with 7 bases spanning the gap. This chain's CDR3 is CASSWTFGNTIYF. CDR3 nucleotides: TGTGCCAGCAGCTGGACATTTGGAAACACCATATATTTT.

This sequence joins TRBV7-6 and TRBJ1-6; possibly TRBD1 for D (5 bases). The length of the CDR3 is 16 residues. V lost 0 bases, J lost 10 bases, and 16 bases lay in between. Germline CDR1 reads SGHVS; CDR2 reads FNYEAQ. The chain's CDR3 is CASSLASVQGNSPLHF. The DNA of the CDR3 is TGTGCCAGCAGCTTAGCCTCAGTCCAGGGCAACTCACCCCTCCACTTT.

This rearrangement joins TRBV6-8 to TRBJ1-1; D remains ambiguous. V gave up 9 bases and J gave up 0 bases, with 2 bases separating them. In germline, CDR1 is MNHGY, CDR2 SAAAGT. The length of the CDR3 is 10 residues. The chain's CDR3 is CASLNTEAFF. Here the CDR3 DNA reads TGTGCCAGTCTGAACACTGAAGCTTTCTTT.

The chain is built from TRBV14 and TRBJ2-3, with TRBD1 as a possible D gene (5 bases). Between the trimmed V and J ends, which lost 2 bases and 3 bases, there was a span of 9 bases. The CDR3 totals 14 residues. Germline V gene lookup returns CDR1 SGHDN and CDR2 FVKESK. The CDR3 is CASSQTGNTDTQYF. Written as DNA, the CDR3 is TGTGCCAGCAGCCAAACAGGCAATACAGATACGCAGTATTTT.

This chain joins TRBV27 and TRBJ1-1, with 9 bases that match TRBD1. This CDR3 region has 17 residues. Germline CDR1 is MNHEY and CDR2 is SMNVEV (reference sequence). V lost 5 bases and J lost 7; bases outside the gene matches: 17. CDR3 region: CASSQALHTGGGFEAFF. The CDR3 nucleotides read TGTGCCAGCAGTCAGGCCCTTCATACAGGGGGCGGTTTTGAAGCTTTCTTT.

The chain carries TRBV5-1 and TRBJ2-5, with D maybe TRBD2 (5 bases). Trimming shortened V by 0 bases and J by 2 bases, and 8 bases separated the two germline ends. The germline V gene has CDR1 SGHRS and CDR2 YFSETQ. The CDR3 contains 14 residues. In DNA form, the CDR3 reads TGCGCCAGCAGCTTGGGGGCGGGTCAAGAGACCCAGTACTTC. It encodes CASSLGAGQETQYF. Filled out from reference TRBV5-1 and TRBJ2-5, the complete variable domain reads KAGVTQTPRYLIKTRGQQVTLSCSPISGHRSVSWYQQTPGQGLQFLFEYFSETQRNKGNFPGRFSGRQFSNSRSEMNVSTLELGDSALYLCASSLGAGQETQYFGPGTRLLVL.

The CDR3 protein is CASSGTGAYEQYF. DNA for the CDR3: TGTGCCAGCAGCGGGACAGGGGCCTACGAGCAGTACTTC. The chain carries TRBV7-2 and TRBJ2-7; 10 bases line up with TRBD1. Unmatched junction bases numbered 0, after V lost 5 bases and J lost 2 bases. CDR1 is SGHTA and CDR2 is FQGNSA in the germline V gene. This CDR3 comprises 13 residues.

This sequence joins TRBV28 and TRBJ2-7; 7 bases are a match to TRBD1. The germline V gene has CDR1 MDHEN and CDR2 SYDVKM. The CDR3 extends over 15 amino acids. The V gene end was trimmed by 2 bases and the J gene end by 4 bases; junction bases not matched to a gene: 8. CDR3 protein: CASSLGSAGGYEQYF. The CDR3 DNA is TGTGCCAGCAGTTTAGGTTCGGCAGGGGGTTACGAGCAGTACTTC.